This T cell receptor (beta chain) was profiled in a study of blood T cell repertoires in COVID-19. Repertoires were generated with immunoSEQ multiplex PCR, while TCRdb's copy carries only in-frame clones and drops some. Among around 41,000 clones listed, around nine tenths were seen once. The sequence came from a human donor in a cohort sampled during active COVID-19. Sequencing used peripheral blood.

CDR3 residues: CASSFDRAYEQYF. The CDR3 bases are TGCGCCAGCAGCTTTGACAGGGCCTACGAGCAGTACTTC. The genes are TRBV5-1 and TRBJ2-7, with 7 nucleotides matching TRBD1. Germline V gives CDR1 SGHRS, CDR2 YFSETQ. J gave up 2 bases and V 2 bases, and 1 base lay outside the gene matches. The CDR3 covers 13 residues.